Each of the 15 T cell receptor beta chains below was sequenced from the same sample in a study of T cells in Graves' hyperthyroidism and ophthalmopathy. RNA transcripts gave rise to amplified TCR beta CDR3 regions. Using the HTBI primer set, a first-round RT-PCR was run on the TCR CDR3. Each CDR3 protein gets one entry after TCRdb re-called the multiplex PCR reads with MiXCR. The sample lists more than 500,000 distinct CDR3 sequences, roughly 17% occurring once. The specimen was blood. The receptors derive from a woman aged 30 to 39 with Graves' hyperthyroidism.

This clonotype was counted ten times or more. This chain links TRBV5-6 with TRBJ1-1; D uncertain. The CDR3 has 13 residues. Germline values: CDR1 SGHDT, CDR2 YYEEEE. V was pared by 0 bases and J by 6 bases, with 9 bases between. In DNA, the CDR3 is TGTGCCAGCAGCTTGGCCCCCCCCGCTGAAGCTTTCTTT. Translated, it gives CASSLAPPAEAFF.

This clonotype was detected ten times or more. The rearrangement uses TRBV7-2 and TRBJ2-1, with D maybe TRBD2 (5 bases). Germline V CDR1 and CDR2: SGHTA, FQGNSA. The CDR3 is made up of 15 amino acids. Trimming removed 7 bases at V and 7 bases at J, with 20 bases between. The CDR3 DNA is TGTGCCAGCAACGCCCGAGAGGGCCCCGGGAATGAGCAGTTCTTC. Protein product: CASNAREGPGNEQFF.

On this clonotype itself: The final CDR3 position lacks the conserved phenylalanine or tryptophan, pointing to a likely read error. The J gene is TRBJ1-1, the V gene TRBV16; D is unresolved. The germline gives CDR1 KGHSY, CDR2 FQNENV. This CDR3 is built from 16 residues. V gave up 2 bases and J gave up 5 bases, with 18 bases separating them. In DNA form, the CDR3 reads TGTGCCAGCAGCCAAGCCCCGGGGAGAGGGCGGACTGAAGCTTTCCTT. This sequence encodes CASSQAPGRGRTEAFL.

In the case of this clonotype: A clone one base away is much larger, so this may be a read error. V usage is TRBV28 and J usage is TRBJ2-3; D may be TRBD2 (6 bases). Germline V CDR1 and CDR2: MDHEN, SYDVKM. Trimming took 6 bases from V and 2 from J, leaving 18 bases between them. The CDR3 consists of 16 residues. The CDR3, as DNA: TGTGCCAGCAGGGCCTATAGCGGCTCTAACACAGATACGCAGTATTTT. This sequence encodes CASRAYSGSNTDTQYF. The variable domain in full, with the rest retrieved from reference TRBV28 and TRBJ2-3, is DVKVTQSSRYLVKRTGEKVFLECVQDMDHENMFWYRQDPGLGLRLIYFSYDVKMKEKGDIPEGYSVSREKKERFSLILESASTNQTSMYLCASRAYSGSNTDTQYFGPGTRLTVL.

This clonotype was found many times. The chain links TRBV5-1 to TRBJ2-2; D could derive from TRBD1 or TRBD2 (5 bases each). CDR1 is SGHRS, CDR2 YFSETQ, per germline. Trimming took off 0 bases at V and 6 bases at J, with 9 bases between the two ends. CDR3 size: 14 residues. CDR3 DNA sequence: TGCGCCAGCAGCTTGGACGGGACGTCCGGGGAGCTGTTTTTT. Translation: CASSLDGTSGELFF.

V and J are TRBV20-1 and TRBJ1-2; 7 nucleotides line up with TRBD1. Trimming at V came to 4 bases and at J to 3 bases, leaving 2 bases not matched to a gene. CDR1 is DFQATT and CDR2 is SNEGSKA in the germline V gene (reference sequence). The CDR3 is 12 residues long. The CDR3: CSATRGDYGYTF. The DNA for the CDR3 is TGCAGTGCTACCAGGGGGGACTATGGCTACACCTTC.

V is TRBV11-3 and J is TRBJ2-1; 9 nucleotides agree with TRBD1. Looked up from germline, CDR1 is SGHNT and CDR2 is YENEEA. CDR3 length equals 16 residues. V was pared by 4 bases and J by 8 bases, with 12 bases of the junction left unmatched. The CDR3 is CASSSNPGTGKHEQFF. DNA of the CDR3: TGTGCCAGCAGCTCGAATCCCGGGACAGGGAAGCATGAGCAGTTCTTC.

This clonotype was seen ten or more times. The chain combines TRBV30 with TRBJ1-5; D unresolved. CDR1 is GTSNPN and CDR2 is SVGIG in the germline V gene (reference sequence). Trimming shortened V by 3 bases and J by 2 bases, and 8 bases separated the two germline ends. The length of the CDR3 is 13 residues. CDR3 residues: CAWRSGGNQPQHF. CDR3 nucleotide sequence: TGTGCCTGGAGGTCTGGGGGCAATCAGCCCCAGCATTTT.

Ten or more counts support this clonotype. The chain couples TRBV27 to TRBJ2-1; D uncertain. The CDR3 totals 12 residues. CDR1 is MNHEY and CDR2 is SMNVEV in the germline V gene (reference sequence). V was shortened by 2 bases and J by 9 bases, with 8 bases between the two germline ends. The CDR3 DNA follows: TGTGCCAGCAGTTTAAGGCCCGCTGAGCAGTTCTTC. Translated: CASSLRPAEQFF.

The genes are TRBV30 and TRBJ1-3; D remains ambiguous. CDR1 and CDR2 (germline): GTSNPN, SVGIG (reference sequence). The CDR3 sequence is 11 residues long. The V and J ends lost 4 bases and 4 bases respectively, with 5 bases between them. The CDR3 spells CAWKSGNTIYF. The CDR3 coding sequence is TGTGCCTGGAAATCCGGAAACACCATATATTTT.

This sequence joins TRBV7-2 and TRBJ2-7; 8 bases agree with TRBD2. V gave up 5 bases and J gave up 5 bases; unmatched junction bases: 5. CDR3 size: 13 residues. Germline V gene data show CDR1 as SGHTA and CDR2 as FQGNSA. The CDR3 DNA follows: TGTGCCAGCAGCCCCTTTAGCGGGAACGAGCAGTACTTC. It specifies CASSPFSGNEQYF. Together with reference TRBV7-2 and TRBJ2-7, the CDR3 gives the full variable domain: GAGVSQSPSNKVTEKGKDVELRCDPISGHTALYWYRQSLGQGLEFLIYFQGNSAPDKSGLPSDRFSAERTGGSVSTLTIQRTQQEDSAVYLCASSPFSGNEQYFGPGTRLTVT.

This clonotype was seen repeatedly, ten times or more. V and J are TRBV27 and TRBJ2-7, with 7 bases matching TRBD1. Germline values: CDR1 MNHEY, CDR2 SMNVEV (reference sequence). The CDR3 contains 14 residues. V gave up 0 bases and J gave up 6 bases; unmatched junction bases: 5. The CDR3 reads CASSLSGGASEQYF. The CDR3 nucleotides are TGTGCCAGCAGTTTATCAGGGGGCGCGTCCGAGCAGTACTTC.

This clonotype has a count of ten or more. V is TRBV7-3 and J is TRBJ2-5; D is unclear. Trimming cost V 2 bases and J 13 bases, with 14 bases left between them. CDR1 and CDR2 from the germline V gene are SGHTA and FQGTGA. The CDR3 is 12 amino acids. The DNA of the CDR3 is TGTGCCAGCAGCTTAGACCCGTCCGTTGGGTACTTC. Amino acid sequence: CASSLDPSVGYF.

This clonotype was observed a handful of times. This chain connects TRBV5-1 to TRBJ1-1, with 9 positions matching TRBD1. This CDR3 has 16 amino acids. Germline trimming cut 0 bases from V and 3 bases from J; bases unmatched to any gene: 6. From germline, CDR1 is SGHRS and CDR2 YFSETQ. CDR3 amino acids: CASSLGQGVGHTEAFF. Written as DNA, the CDR3 is TGCGCCAGCAGCTTGGGACAGGGGGTGGGACACACTGAAGCTTTCTTT.

This clonotype was seen repeatedly, ten times or more. This chain uses TRBV5-1 with TRBJ2-7; D is uncertain. The CDR3 has 13 amino acids. With 3 bases removed from V and 2 bases from J, the gap between germline ends came to 9 bases. Germline V CDR1 and CDR2: SGHRS, YFSETQ. CDR3 coding DNA: TGCGCCAGCAGCTCCGGGCCTACCTACGAGCAGTACTTC. It yields the protein CASSSGPTYEQYF.